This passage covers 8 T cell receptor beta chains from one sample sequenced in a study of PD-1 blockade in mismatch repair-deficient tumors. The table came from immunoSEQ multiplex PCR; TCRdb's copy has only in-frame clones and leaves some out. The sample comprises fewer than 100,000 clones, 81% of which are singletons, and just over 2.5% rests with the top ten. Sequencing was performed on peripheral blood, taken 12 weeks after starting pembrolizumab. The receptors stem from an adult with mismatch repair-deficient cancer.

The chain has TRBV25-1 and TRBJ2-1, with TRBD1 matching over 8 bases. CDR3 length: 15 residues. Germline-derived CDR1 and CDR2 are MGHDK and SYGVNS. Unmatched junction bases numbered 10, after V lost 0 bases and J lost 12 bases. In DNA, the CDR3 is TGTGCCAGCAGTGAATATGGAAGGACAGGGAGCGGGCAGTTCTTC. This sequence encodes CASSEYGRTGSGQFF.

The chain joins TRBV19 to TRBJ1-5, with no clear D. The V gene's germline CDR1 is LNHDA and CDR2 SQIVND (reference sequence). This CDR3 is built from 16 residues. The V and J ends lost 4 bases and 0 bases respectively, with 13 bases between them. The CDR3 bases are TGTGCCAGTAGTACGGAAGGACGGGGTAGCAATCAGCCCCAGCATTTT. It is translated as CASSTEGRGSNQPQHF.

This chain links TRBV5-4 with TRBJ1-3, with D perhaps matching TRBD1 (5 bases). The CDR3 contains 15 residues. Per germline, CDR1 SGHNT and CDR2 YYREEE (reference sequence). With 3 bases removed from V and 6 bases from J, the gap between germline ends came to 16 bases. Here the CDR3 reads CASSSQRGEANTIYF. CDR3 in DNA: TGTGCCAGCAGCTCTCAGAGAGGGGAGGCAAACACCATATATTTT.

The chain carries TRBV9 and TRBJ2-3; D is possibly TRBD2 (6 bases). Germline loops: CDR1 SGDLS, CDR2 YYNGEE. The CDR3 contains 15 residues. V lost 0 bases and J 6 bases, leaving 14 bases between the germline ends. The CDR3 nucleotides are TGTGCCAGCAGCGTAGGTTTCGGGAGTGGCGATACGCAGTATTTT. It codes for CASSVGFGSGDTQYF.

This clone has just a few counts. The CDR3 is CSVEETGRYGYTF. CDR3 coding DNA: TGCAGCGTTGAAGAAACAGGCCGCTATGGCTACACCTTC. This chain uses TRBV29-1 with TRBJ1-2, with a tentative D call TRBD1 (5 bases). CDR3 length: 13 amino acids. V was cut by 0 bases and J by 4 bases, with 9 bases left in between. In germline, CDR1 is SQVTM, CDR2 ANQGSEA.

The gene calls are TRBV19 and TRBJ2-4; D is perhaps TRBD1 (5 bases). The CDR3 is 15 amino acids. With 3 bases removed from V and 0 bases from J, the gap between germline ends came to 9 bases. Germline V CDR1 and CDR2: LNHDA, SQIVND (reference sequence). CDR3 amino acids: CASSMLTVAKNIQYF. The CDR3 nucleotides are TGTGCCAGTAGTATGCTGACAGTAGCCAAAAACATTCAGTACTTC.

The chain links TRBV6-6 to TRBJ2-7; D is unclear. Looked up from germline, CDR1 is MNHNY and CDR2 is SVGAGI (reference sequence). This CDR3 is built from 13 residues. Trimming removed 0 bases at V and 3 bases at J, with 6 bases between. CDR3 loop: CASSYSENYEQYF. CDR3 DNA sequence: TGTGCCAGCAGTTACTCGGAGAACTACGAGCAGTACTTC.

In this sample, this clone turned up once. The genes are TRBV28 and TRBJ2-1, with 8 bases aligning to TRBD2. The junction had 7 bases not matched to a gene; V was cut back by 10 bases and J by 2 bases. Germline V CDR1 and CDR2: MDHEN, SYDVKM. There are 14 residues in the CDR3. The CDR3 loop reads CAIIGGLAYNEQFF. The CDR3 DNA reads TGTGCCATCATAGGGGGACTAGCCTACAATGAGCAGTTCTTC.